Each of the 22 T cell receptor beta chains below was sequenced from the same sample in a study of CD8+CD57+ T cells in acquired aplastic anemia. Sequencing involved patients with CD8+CD57+ cell expansion previously shown by flow cytometry. It was genomic DNA that served as the template for profiling TCR beta VDJ and CDR3. TCRdb re-analysed the reads in MiXCR, keeping a single row per CDR3 protein. The sample lists roughly 260,000 distinct CDR3 sequences, roughly half occurring once. Sequenced input: sorted CD4+, CD8+, or CD8+CD57+ T cells (not recorded which) from PBMCs. The receptor set was obtained from a human donor with aplastic anemia.

This clonotype was counted once. This may be a read error, as it is one base from a much larger clone. This chain connects TRBV5-1 to TRBJ2-1; TRBD2 agrees at 7 bases. Germline V CDR1 and CDR2: SGHRS, YFSETQ. This CDR3 is 11 amino acids long. CDR3 nucleotides: TGCGCCAGCAGCTCTAGCGGCGAGCAGCTCTTC. It yields the protein CASSSSGEQLF.

This rearrangement joins TRBV6-1 to TRBJ2-7; D possibly corresponds to TRBD1 (6 bases). V was clipped by 6 bases and J by 1 base, with 16 bases between them. The CDR3 extends over 15 amino acids. Germline CDR1 MNHNS, CDR2 SASEGT. CDR3: CASRNLFGQSYEQYF. CDR3 DNA sequence: TGTGCCAGCAGGAACCTATTTGGACAGTCCTACGAGCAGTACTTC.

This clonotype appeared many times. Here the CDR3 DNA reads TGTGCCAGCAGTGAAACGCGTTACGAGCAGTACTTC. Its protein is CASSETRYEQYF. V is TRBV2 and J is TRBJ2-7; no clear D gene. The germline V and J ends were trimmed by 2 bases and 4 bases, with 6 bases remaining between them. Germline V gene lookup returns CDR1 SNHLY and CDR2 FYNNEI. This CDR3 contains 12 residues.

The V call is TRBV20-1, the J call TRBJ2-3, with D perhaps matching TRBD2 (6 bases). This CDR3 comprises 15 residues. Germline V lookup: CDR1 DFQATT, CDR2 SNEGSKA (reference sequence). The ends were cut back, 3 bases at V and 0 bases at J, with 13 bases in the middle. The CDR3 sequence: CSARIIAVSTDTQYF. The CDR3 nucleotides read TGCAGTGCTAGGATAATAGCGGTTAGCACAGATACGCAGTATTTT.

This clonotype was found many times. The chain joins TRBV7-8 to TRBJ1-6; D unclear. The length of the CDR3 is 16 residues. The germline V and J ends were trimmed by 1 base and 8 bases, with 15 bases remaining between them. Germline lookup yields CDR1 SGHVS and CDR2 FQNEAQ. CDR3 sequence: CASSLDEFDGDSPLHF. Written as DNA, the CDR3 is TGTGCCAGCAGCTTAGATGAGTTCGATGGGGATTCACCCCTCCACTTT.

In its sample, this clonotype was seen many times. V gene TRBV29-1 combines with J gene TRBJ2-1; TRBD2 matches at 11 bases. Per the germline V gene, CDR1 is SQVTM and CDR2 is ANQGSEA. The CDR3 has 16 residues. The ends lost 4 bases at V and 9 bases at J; junction bases unmatched: 14. The CDR3 protein is CSVAGLAGGRGSEQFF. CDR3 sequence (DNA): TGCAGCGTTGCAGGTCTAGCGGGAGGTCGGGGTAGTGAGCAGTTCTTC.

The chain couples TRBV24-1 to TRBJ1-5; D is perhaps TRBD1 (5 bases). V was cut by 4 bases and J by 2 bases, with 17 bases left in between. Germline V CDR1 and CDR2: KGHDR, SFDVKD. The CDR3 totals 17 residues. CDR3 protein: CATSEGLRGGGNQPQHF. In DNA form, the CDR3 reads TGTGCCACCAGTGAAGGTTTGAGGGGAGGCGGCAATCAGCCCCAGCATTTT.

The rearrangement uses TRBV25-1 and TRBJ1-2; D might be TRBD1 (6 bases). Trimming left V 2 bases short and J 6 bases short, with 19 bases between. Germline assignment: CDR1 MGHDK and CDR2 SYGVNS. This CDR3 region has 16 residues. CDR3 DNA: TGTGCCAGCAGTGAAACCACAGGGTTGGCCTACAATGGCTACACCTTC. Translation gives CASSETTGLAYNGYTF.

As regards this clonotype: Given a much more abundant clone one base away, this may be a read error. The genes are TRBV24-1 and TRBJ2-7; maybe TRBD1 (6 bases). This CDR3 region has 16 residues. The V gene's germline CDR1 is KGHDR and CDR2 SFDVKD. With 2 bases removed from V and 5 bases from J, the gap between germline ends came to 18 bases. The CDR3 nucleotides read TGTGCCACCAGTGATTCTCACAGGGTGGGTCCCGACGAGCAGTACTTC. It encodes CATSDSHRVGPDEQYF.

This clonotype was counted many times. The chain employs TRBV12-3 or TRBV12-4 and TRBJ1-5; the D is unclear. The V gene lost 6 bases and the J gene lost 5 bases, with 11 bases spanning the gap. This CDR3 is 13 amino acids long. This CDR3 is CASSPYNDQPQHF. The CDR3 coding sequence is TGTGCCAGCAGCCCCTACAATGATCAGCCCCAGCATTTT.

There are a few counts of this clonotype. The rearrangement joins TRBV2 to TRBJ1-3, with D maybe TRBD1 (6 bases). The V end was cut by 7 bases, the J end by 4 bases, with 14 bases between. CDR3 length: 14 amino acids. CDR1 and CDR2 (germline): SNHLY, FYNNEI. This chain's CDR3 is CASIVAGQGNTIYF. In DNA form, the CDR3 reads TGTGCCAGCATCGTGGCGGGACAAGGAAACACCATATATTTT.

The rearrangement links TRBV7-9 to TRBJ2-1, with 10 nucleotides matching TRBD2. The V and J ends lost 4 bases and 2 bases, in that order; junction bases with no gene match: 5. The CDR3 spans 16 residues. Germline CDR1 reads SEHNR; CDR2 reads FQNEAQ (reference sequence). The CDR3 here is CASSSRSGGAYNEQFF. CDR3 DNA sequence: TGTGCCAGCAGCTCCCGGAGCGGGGGGGCCTACAATGAGCAGTTCTTC. Drawing the rest from reference TRBV7-9 and TRBJ2-1, the complete variable domain is DTGVSQNPRHKITKRGQNVTFRCDPISEHNRLYWYRQTLGQGPEFLTYFQNEAQLEKSRLLSDRFSAERPKGSFSTLEIQRTEQGDSAMYLCASSSRSGGAYNEQFFGPGTRLTVL.

This clonotype was observed a handful of times. A much more abundant neighbour one base away suggests this may be a read error. The chain has TRBV20-1 and TRBJ1-3; 9 nucleotides line up with TRBD1. The CDR3 length is 13 residues. V gave up 1 base and J gave up 8 bases; unmatched junction bases: 3. Germline CDR1 reads DFQATT; CDR2 reads SNEGSKA (reference sequence). CDR3 sequence: CSARAGQGDTIYF. For the CDR3, the DNA is TGCAGTGCTAGAGCGGGACAGGGTGACACCATATATTTT.

The genes are TRBV7-9 and TRBJ2-1, with a weak D call TRBD2 (5 bases). The CDR3 loop spans 10 amino acids. The ends were cut back, 6 bases at V and 12 bases at J, with 9 bases in the middle. Germline CDR1 is SEHNR and CDR2 is FQNEAQ (reference sequence). The CDR3: CASSLEGQFF. The CDR3 nucleotides read TGTGCCAGCAGTCTTGAGGGGCAGTTCTTC.

The rearrangement links TRBV7-9 to TRBJ1-6; D gene uncertain. Trimming cost V 3 bases and J 10 bases, with 10 bases left between them. Germline loops: CDR1 SEHNR, CDR2 FQNEAQ (reference sequence). The length of the CDR3 is 13 residues. CDR3 coding DNA: TGTGCCAGCAGCTTCCCACACGTCTCACCCCTCCACTTT. Amino acids: CASSFPHVSPLHF.

At least ten counts were recorded for this clonotype. The chain combines TRBV7-9 with TRBJ2-7; D is unresolved. Looked up from germline, CDR1 is SEHNR and CDR2 is FQNEAQ (reference sequence). Trimming left V 5 bases short and J 3 bases short, with 5 bases between. The CDR3 loop spans 11 amino acids. The CDR3 here is CASSTIYEQYF. The CDR3 nucleotides read TGTGCCAGCAGCACTATCTACGAGCAGTACTTC.

V usage is TRBV5-6 and J usage is TRBJ2-1; D call uncertain. The V end was cut by 5 bases, the J end by 2 bases, with 8 bases between. Germline-derived CDR1 and CDR2 are SGHDT and YYEEEE. The CDR3 sequence is 13 residues long. DNA of the CDR3: TGTGCCAGCAGAACTCCCACCTACAATGAGCAGTTCTTC. The encoded protein is CASRTPTYNEQFF. The whole variable domain, remainder taken from reference TRBV5-6 and TRBJ2-1, is DAGVTQSPTHLIKTRGQQVTLRCSPKSGHDTVSWYQQALGQGPQFIFQYYEEEERQRGNFPDRFSGHQFPNYSSELNVNALLLGDSALYLCASRTPTYNEQFFGPGTRLTVL.

The V gene is TRBV4-1, the J gene TRBJ2-7; D might be TRBD1 (5 bases). V was cut by 0 bases and J by 3 bases, with 21 bases left in between. This CDR3 has 18 residues. Germline CDR1 is MGHRA and CDR2 is YSYEKL. The CDR3 loop reads CASSQESPLLDRYYEQYF. Written as DNA, the CDR3 is TGCGCCAGCAGCCAAGAGTCTCCCCTTCTCGACAGATACTACGAGCAGTACTTC.

The V and J genes are TRBV10-3 and TRBJ1-2; D gene unclear. The germline CDR1 and CDR2 sequences are ENHRY and SYGVKD. CDR3 length: 14 amino acids. Trimming pared 2 bases from V and 3 bases from J, leaving 10 bases between. CDR3 DNA sequence: TGTGCCATCAGTGAGCGGGGTAGCGACTATGGCTACACCTTC. Translating it yields CAISERGSDYGYTF.

In regard to this clonotype: This clone may be a read error of a much larger clone one base away. V is TRBV11-2 and J is TRBJ1-2; no reliable D call. The CDR3 runs to 12 residues. Germline V gives CDR1 SGHAT, CDR2 FQNNGV. Trimming pared 1 base from V and 3 bases from J, leaving 3 bases between. The CDR3 spells CASSLADYGYTF. In DNA form, the CDR3 reads TGTGCCAGCAGCTTAGCCGACTATGGCTACACCTTC.

The chain is built from TRBV29-1 and TRBJ1-2, with no clear D. Germline assignment: CDR1 SQVTM and CDR2 ANQGSEA. The CDR3 spans 14 residues. Trimming took off 4 bases at V and 3 bases at J, with 15 bases between the two ends. CDR3 DNA sequence: TGCAGCGTTGCTGACCAGAATATTGACTATGGCTACACCTTC. Protein: CSVADQNIDYGYTF.

The chain links TRBV2 to TRBJ2-3; D remains ambiguous. Germline CDR1 and CDR2: SNHLY and FYNNEI. Trimming took 7 bases from V and 2 from J, leaving 19 bases between them. The CDR3 has 16 amino acids. For the CDR3, the DNA is TGTGCCAGCAACTCGGCCGAACGACGGCCCACAGATACGCAGTATTTT. It translates to CASNSAERRPTDTQYF. Full variable domain (rest looked up from reference TRBV2 and TRBJ2-3): EPEVTQTPSHQVTQMGQEVILRCVPISNHLYFYWYRQILGQKVEFLVSFYNNEISEKSEIFDDQFSVERPDGSNFTLKIRSTKLEDSAMYFCASNSAERRPTDTQYFGPGTRLTVL.